This T cell receptor (beta chain) stems from a study of CD8 T cells in Susac syndrome. General observations from the study: The study acknowledged a relatively small number of individuals in its TCR sequencing and HLA analysis. Susac-specific public clones in total CD8+ repertoires numbered some 15; in CD8+ TEMRA repertoires, they numbered a few.

Random hexamers primed reverse transcription of about 0.5 to 1 ug RNA. The method of amplification for TCR beta CDR3 was immunoSEQ multiplex PCR, covering 54 Vbeta and 13 Jbeta. Via MiXCR, TCRdb re-called the immunoSEQ multiplex PCR reads, giving one row per CDR3 protein. Here the sample spans some 110,000 distinct CDR3 sequences, around 94% being singletons. Comment on this clonotype: Antigen specificity is unknown.

Sequencing of TCR beta, carried out with a high-throughput approach, was applied to CD8+ and CD4+ T cells from the blood. V lost 5 bases and J 0 bases, leaving 10 bases between the germline ends. The CDR3 is 14 residues long. Germline-derived CDR1 and CDR2 are LNHNV and YYDKDF (reference sequence). The sample comprised CD8+ T cells from PBMCs. The chain is built from TRBV15 and TRBJ1-1; no firm D call. The source is a human donor with Susac syndrome. CDR3 sequence (DNA): TGTGCCACCAGCCCCGCTTTACTGAACACTGAAGCTTTCTTT. Translated, it gives CATSPALLNTEAFF.